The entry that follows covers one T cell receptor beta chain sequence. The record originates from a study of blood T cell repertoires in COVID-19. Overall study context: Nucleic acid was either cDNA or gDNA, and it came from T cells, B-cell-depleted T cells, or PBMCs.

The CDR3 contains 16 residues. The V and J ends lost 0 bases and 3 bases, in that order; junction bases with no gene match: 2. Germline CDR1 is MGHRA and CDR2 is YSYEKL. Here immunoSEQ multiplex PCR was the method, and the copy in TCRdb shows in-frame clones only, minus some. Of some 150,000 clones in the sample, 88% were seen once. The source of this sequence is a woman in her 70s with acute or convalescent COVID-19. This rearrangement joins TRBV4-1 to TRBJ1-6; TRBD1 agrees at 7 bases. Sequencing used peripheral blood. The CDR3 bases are TGCGCCAGCAGCCAAGAGGCAGGGGGCTATAATTCACCCCTCCACTTT. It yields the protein CASSQEAGGYNSPLHF.